A selection of T cell receptor beta chains follows, all from one sample in a study of T cell responses to AZD1222 COVID-19 vaccine. TCRdb keeps only in-frame clones here, not all; method: immunoSEQ multiplex PCR. The sample contains roughly 150,000 clones, around nine tenths of which appear only once. The sample consisted of peripheral blood, taken on day 0 of AZD1222 vaccination. The receptors shown here come from an adult in good health. The conserved cysteine and the conserved F or W are not part of the CDR3 here.

j_call	v_call	cdr3_aa
TRBJ2-5	TRBV3-1/TRBV3-2	ASSQDSGTADQKETQY
TRBJ1-1	TRBV29-1	SAHRTEGTEAF
TRBJ2-1	TRBV19	ASRGFYNEQF
TRBJ2-1	TRBV19	ASSMGGPSYNEQF
TRBJ2-1	TRBV5-5	ASSLSGRLGEQF
TRBJ2-3	TRBV28	ASRRVTDTQY
TRBJ2-1	TRBV7-2	ASSLAVVVLYNEQF
TRBJ2-2	TRBV12-5	ASAPGTANTGELF
TRBJ2-1	TRBV19	ASSLAGVGYNEQF
TRBJ2-2	TRBV7-9	ASSSTRTSGRVGGELF
TRBJ2-7	TRBV24-1	ATASSLGGSYEQY
TRBJ1-1	TRBV20-1	SASKPGGTEAF
TRBJ1-6	TRBV5-6	ASSSWTESSYNSPLH
TRBJ2-7	TRBV2	ASRLAGGSSYEQY
TRBJ2-3	TRBV7-3	ASETREVTDTQY
TRBJ2-5	TRBV24-1	ATSAAGEGSETQY
TRBJ1-1	TRBV4-1	ASSQDGQGVAF
TRBJ1-1	TRBV7-9	ASSLAGRNTEAF
TRBJ2-2	TRBV21-1	ASSKILGTHGELF
TRBJ2-7	TRBV30	AWRGPISYEQY
TRBJ2-5	TRBV28	ASSPPHSKGETQY
TRBJ1-5	TRBV7-2	ASSLLDQPQH
TRBJ2-5	TRBV24-1	ATSEGRISGRETQY